Shown below are 27 T cell receptor beta chains from a single sample sequenced in a study of identical twins. In TCRdb, the 5' RACE reads were re-called with MiXCR into one record per CDR3 protein. The profile shows 420,000 or so distinct CDR3 sequences, less than 20% of them singletons. Source material: naive T cells sorted from blood. Receptor source: a man aged 45-65 years in good health.

This clonotype was seen many times. The chain employs TRBV18 and TRBJ1-6; no clear D gene. V gave up 1 base and J gave up 10 bases, with 8 bases separating them. Germline V CDR1 and CDR2: KGHSH, LQKENI. The CDR3 length is 13 residues. CDR3 sequence: CASSPQRESPLHF. The DNA for the CDR3 is TGTGCCAGCTCACCACAAAGGGAATCACCCCTCCACTTT.

For the CDR3, the DNA is TGCGCCAGCAGCCAAGCCCGCGGGGGCCGCTTGGGGACGCAGTATTTT. The encoded protein is CASSQARGGRLGTQYF. The gene calls are TRBV4-3 and TRBJ2-3, with D possibly matching TRBD2 (7 bases). CDR3 size: 16 residues. Per germline, CDR1 LGHNA and CDR2 YSLEER. Deletions cut 1 base from V and 9 bases from J, with 20 bases between.

Ten or more counts support this clonotype. The chain recombines TRBV12-3 or TRBV12-4 with TRBJ2-7; 8 bases are shared with TRBD1. This CDR3 contains 14 residues. The ends lost 5 bases at V and 2 bases at J; junction bases unmatched: 5. The CDR3 DNA follows: TGTGCCAGCAGTCCGACAGGGGTCCCCTACGAGCAGTACTTC. It specifies CASSPTGVPYEQYF.

In this sample, this clonotype turned up a few times. The chain combines TRBV12-3 or TRBV12-4 with TRBJ2-5, with D possibly called TRBD1 or TRBD2 (5 bases each). V gave up 5 bases and J gave up 10 bases, with 20 bases separating them. The CDR3 runs to 14 residues. The CDR3 here is CASSPRDGSIVQYF. Written as DNA, the CDR3 is TGTGCCAGCAGTCCAAGGGACGGATCAATTGTCCAGTACTTC.

This clonotype showed up many times. The V call is TRBV12-3 or TRBV12-4, the J call TRBJ1-2; D unclear. CDR3 size: 15 residues. Trimming shortened V by 1 base and J by 0 bases, and 9 bases separated the two germline ends. The CDR3 loop is CASSLDGSSNYGYTF. The CDR3 DNA reads as TGTGCCAGCAGTTTAGATGGGTCTTCTAACTATGGCTACACCTTC.

This chain links TRBV5-1 with TRBJ2-1; D is perhaps TRBD2 (5 bases). Germline CDR1 reads SGHRS; CDR2 reads YFSETQ. CDR3 length equals 15 residues. Trimming took 4 bases from V and 0 from J, leaving 11 bases between them. DNA of the CDR3: TGCGCCAGCAGCCCCCGGGGTGGCTCCTACAATGAGCAGTTCTTC. Translation gives CASSPRGGSYNEQFF.

This rearrangement joins TRBV27 to TRBJ2-3; D may be TRBD1 or TRBD2 (5 bases each). Germline CDR1 is MNHEY and CDR2 is SMNVEV (reference sequence). This CDR3 region has 17 residues. Trimming removed 0 bases from V and 2 bases from J, with 15 bases in between. The CDR3 is CASSLSSFRDPTDTQYF. The CDR3 nucleotides are TGTGCCAGCAGTTTATCCTCTTTCCGGGACCCCACAGATACGCAGTATTTT.

This clonotype has at least ten counts. The chain employs TRBV20-1 and TRBJ2-7, with 9 nucleotides matching TRBD1. The V segment lost 1 base and the J segment 7 bases; nucleotides outside the gene matches: 11. Germline V lookup: CDR1 DFQATT, CDR2 SNEGSKA (reference sequence). The CDR3 is 15 residues long. The chain's CDR3 is CSARVPGQGSLEQYF. Written as DNA, the CDR3 is TGCAGTGCTAGAGTCCCGGGACAGGGTTCCTTGGAGCAGTACTTC.

This clonotype showed up many times. The J gene is TRBJ2-4, the V gene TRBV14, with TRBD1 matching 9 bases. V was pared by 0 bases and J by 1 base, with 7 bases of the junction left unmatched. In germline, CDR1 is SGHDN, CDR2 FVKESK. The CDR3 spans 18 residues. The CDR3 protein is CASSQDRTGEGAKNIQYF. As DNA, the CDR3 is TGTGCCAGCAGCCAAGATCGGACAGGGGAAGGGGCCAAAAACATTCAGTACTTC.

The V call is TRBV28, the J call TRBJ2-6; TRBD1 matches at 8 bases. Germline CDR1 MDHEN, CDR2 SYDVKM. J was trimmed by 2 bases and V by 5 bases; bases with no gene match: 2. The CDR3 loop spans 15 amino acids. CDR3 sequence (DNA): TGTGCCAGCAGTATGACAGGGGCTGGGGCCAACGTCCTGACTTTC. The encoded protein is CASSMTGAGANVLTF.

This sequence joins TRBV29-1 and TRBJ2-1, with D perhaps matching TRBD2 (5 bases). Germline CDR1 reads SQVTM; CDR2 reads ANQGSEA. Trimming took 2 bases from V and 4 from J, leaving 15 bases between them. The CDR3 has 15 residues. CDR3 protein: CSVERGSKPYNEQFF. The CDR3 DNA follows: TGCAGCGTTGAAAGAGGGAGTAAACCTTACAATGAGCAGTTCTTC.

About this clonotype: A much bigger clone sits one base away, suggesting this may be a read error. The V gene is TRBV6-2 or TRBV6-3, the J gene TRBJ2-1; D ambiguous. This CDR3 contains 15 residues. Per germline, CDR1 MNHEY and CDR2 SVGEGT. Trimming cost V 2 bases and J 5 bases, with 13 bases left between them. The CDR3 spells CASSYLGTTHNEQFF. The DNA for the CDR3 is TGTGCCAGCAGTTACCTCGGAACAACCCACAATGAGCAGTTCTTC.

This clonotype was observed a few times. The rearrangement uses TRBV10-3 and TRBJ2-7, with 10 positions matching TRBD1. This CDR3 comprises 14 residues. Germline CDR1 reads ENHRY; CDR2 reads SYGVKD. The V segment lost 3 bases and the J segment 3 bases; nucleotides outside the gene matches: 2. CDR3 sequence: CAISEGTGVYEQYF. The CDR3 nucleotides are TGTGCCATCAGTGAAGGGACAGGGGTCTACGAGCAGTACTTC.

This clonotype was found a few times. The rearrangement joins TRBV6-2 or TRBV6-3 to TRBJ2-2, with 7 bases identical to TRBD1. The germline V gene has CDR1 MNHEY and CDR2 SVGEGT. The CDR3 sequence is 16 residues long. The ends lost 2 bases at V and 5 bases at J; junction bases unmatched: 8. CDR3 sequence: CASSYGDSRGTGELFF. CDR3 bases: TGTGCCAGCAGTTACGGGGACAGTAGAGGTACCGGGGAGCTGTTTTTT.

The chain recombines TRBV4-1 with TRBJ2-7; a possible D gene is TRBD1 (5 bases). Per germline, CDR1 MGHRA and CDR2 YSYEKL. Trimming left V 4 bases short and J 2 bases short, with 9 bases between. The CDR3 is made up of 13 amino acids. Here the CDR3 reads CASSPAGTYEQYF. Written as DNA, the CDR3 is TGCGCCAGCAGCCCCGCAGGGACCTACGAGCAGTACTTC.

This clonotype was counted ten times or more. The chain recombines TRBV5-1 with TRBJ2-5, with a weak D call TRBD1 (6 bases). The germline gives CDR1 SGHRS, CDR2 YFSETQ. V dropped 4 bases and J dropped 2 bases, with 15 bases sitting between them. The CDR3 length is 15 residues. In nucleotides, the CDR3 is TGCGCCAGCAGCCCGGACAGCATGAAGCAAGAGACCCAGTACTTC. Translating it yields CASSPDSMKQETQYF.

The genes are TRBV15 and TRBJ2-7; D is tentatively TRBD1 or TRBD2 (5 bases each). From germline, CDR1 is LNHNV and CDR2 YYDKDF (reference sequence). The CDR3 is made up of 15 amino acids. V lost 1 base and J lost 0, with 10 bases in between. The CDR3 DNA reads TGTGCCACCAGCAGAGGTGGGGGAAGCTCCTACGAGCAGTACTTC. Translating it yields CATSRGGGSSYEQYF.

In this sample, this clonotype turned up a few times. The rearrangement links TRBV12-3 or TRBV12-4 to TRBJ1-6, with D unclear. The CDR3 consists of 13 residues. Trimming took off 3 bases at V and 10 bases at J, with 10 bases between the two ends. For the CDR3, the DNA is TGTGCCAGCAGTTTTGACGTACGGTCACCCCTCCACTTT. Its translation is CASSFDVRSPLHF.

This clonotype came up a few times. J is TRBJ2-5 and V is TRBV5-1, with TRBD2 identical over 7 bases. V shed 7 bases, J shed 1 base, and the junction held 10 bases outside the gene matches. The CDR3 totals 15 residues. Germline assignment: CDR1 SGHRS and CDR2 YFSETQ. DNA for the CDR3: TGCGCCAGCTTAGAGGGGACTACCTCCCAAGAGACCCAGTACTTC. Translated: CASLEGTTSQETQYF. The entire variable domain, with the rest obtained from reference TRBV5-1 and TRBJ2-5, is as follows: KAGVTQTPRYLIKTRGQQVTLSCSPISGHRSVSWYQQTPGQGLQFLFEYFSETQRNKGNFPGRFSGRQFSNSRSEMNVSTLELGDSALYLCASLEGTTSQETQYFGPGTRLLVL.

The gene calls are TRBV11-3 and TRBJ2-3; weak D call: TRBD1 (6 bases). Trimming took off 4 bases at V and 4 bases at J, with 18 bases between the two ends. The CDR3 is 16 amino acids. The V gene's germline CDR1 is SGHNT and CDR2 YENEEA. The CDR3 nucleotides read TGTGCCAGCAGCTCATCCGGGACAACAGGATCAGATACGCAGTATTTT. Protein: CASSSSGTTGSDTQYF.

This clonotype was seen a handful of times. V gene TRBV20-1 combines with J gene TRBJ1-2, with D possibly TRBD1 on 6 matching bases. Germline CDR1 is DFQATT and CDR2 is SNEGSKA (reference sequence). This CDR3 region has 15 residues. V lost 2 bases to trimming and J lost 1 base, with 14 bases between them. This CDR3 reads CSARRQAQFNYGYTF. Written as DNA, the CDR3 is TGCAGTGCTAGAAGACAGGCCCAATTTAACTATGGCTACACCTTC.

This chain uses TRBV5-1 with TRBJ2-5; maybe TRBD1 (6 bases). From germline, CDR1 is SGHRS and CDR2 YFSETQ. The CDR3 runs 14 residues. Trimming cost V 1 base and J 3 bases, with 10 bases left between them. The CDR3 loop reads CASSLSGQKETQYF. The DNA of the CDR3 is TGCGCCAGCAGCTTGTCAGGACAGAAAGAGACCCAGTACTTC. The whole variable domain, remainder taken from reference TRBV5-1 and TRBJ2-5, is KAGVTQTPRYLIKTRGQQVTLSCSPISGHRSVSWYQQTPGQGLQFLFEYFSETQRNKGNFPGRFSGRQFSNSRSEMNVSTLELGDSALYLCASSLSGQKETQYFGPGTRLLVL.

V usage is TRBV10-2 and J usage is TRBJ2-2; 7 nucleotides match TRBD1. The CDR3 is made up of 15 amino acids. Germline-derived CDR1 and CDR2 are WSHSY and SAAADI. The J segment lost 0 bases and the V segment lost 6 bases, leaving 4 bases of the junction unmatched. CDR3 nucleotide sequence: TGCGCCAGCAGGCCGACAGGGACGAACACCGGGGAGCTGTTTTTT. Protein: CASRPTGTNTGELFF.

This clonotype was seen more than once but under ten times. The chain links TRBV11-2 to TRBJ2-2; 9 nucleotides line up with TRBD1. Trimming at V came to 2 bases and at J to 3 bases, leaving 1 base not matched to a gene. The CDR3 loop spans 15 amino acids. Germline V gene data show CDR1 as SGHAT and CDR2 as FQNNGV. CDR3 in amino acids: CASSLRTGDTGELFF. The CDR3 bases are TGTGCCAGCAGCTTAAGGACAGGGGACACCGGGGAGCTGTTTTTT.

This clonotype was seen a few times. The gene calls are TRBV18 and TRBJ1-2, with D uncertain. The CDR3 spans 12 residues. V lost 8 bases and J lost 7, with 14 bases in between. Germline-derived CDR1 and CDR2 are KGHSH and LQKENI. CDR3 loop: CASHPAEGGYTF. In DNA form, the CDR3 reads TGTGCCAGCCATCCCGCGGAAGGTGGCTACACCTTC.

The CDR3 DNA reads TGTGCCAGCAGCCGGACAGGCCTAAGCTCTGGGGCCAACGTCCTGACTTTC. Residues: CASSRTGLSSGANVLTF. J is TRBJ2-6 and V is TRBV7-9; 7 bases fit TRBD1. The germline V gene has CDR1 SEHNR and CDR2 FQNEAQ (reference sequence). The CDR3 spans 17 residues. V was pared by 5 bases and J by 0 bases, with 7 bases of the junction left unmatched.

This chain uses TRBV10-3 with TRBJ2-6, with a possible D match to TRBD1 (7 bases). The CDR3 has 18 residues. V lost 6 bases to trimming and J lost 0 bases, with 18 bases between them. Germline lookup yields CDR1 ENHRY and CDR2 SYGVKD. The CDR3 DNA is TGTGCCATCAGGGGCGGGACAGTCGCACTCTCTGGGGCCAACGTCCTGACTTTC. This encodes CAIRGGTVALSGANVLTF.